This entry features one TCR beta chain sequence. What it binds is not known. This sample is part of a study of post-analysis software for immune sequencing data. Study-wide background: There were relapsing-remitting, secondary progressive and progressive-relapsing multiple sclerosis among the disease courses included. General study points: Controls had significantly higher normalized Chao1 diversity than multiple sclerosis patients.

Carried by the TCR beta cDNA libraries were unique molecular identifiers. TCRdb ran MiXCR on the PCR reads and lists one entry per CDR3 protein. This repertoire shows roughly 580,000 distinct CDR3 sequences, 40% to 50% found once; its top ten account for 1.5% to 2%. This TCR came from a girl aged 10 to 17 with multiple sclerosis. The specimen was blood.

CDR3 loop: CASSQQDWIEAFF. The DNA of the CDR3 is TGTGCCAGCAGCCAACAGGATTGGATTGAAGCTTTCTTT. The rearrangement uses TRBV4-2 and TRBJ1-1; D remains unclear. Between the trimmed V and J ends, which lost 2 bases and 7 bases, there was a span of 11 bases. Per germline, CDR1 LGHNA and CDR2 YNFKEQ. This CDR3 comprises 13 residues.